The clone carrying this T cell receptor beta chain has more than one count but fewer than ten. This entry belongs to a study of cytomegalovirus exposure and HLA in healthy donors. 60 Vbeta and 13 Jbeta primers were used in PCR. The method was immunoSEQ multiplex PCR; TCRdb's version includes in-frame clones alone and lacks a portion of them. Of 150,000 to 200,000 clones in the sample, around 80% were seen once. The CDR3 loop spans 14 amino acids. The J segment lost 8 bases and the V segment lost 3 bases, leaving 3 bases of the junction unmatched. The germline CDR1 and CDR2 sequences are SGHDT and YYEEEE.

The sample was PBMCs. The receptor's source is a female donor in good health and CMV-seronegative. The V gene is TRBV5-6, the J gene TRBJ2-7; 15 bases match TRBD2. The CDR3 DNA reads as TGTGCCAGCAGCTCGGGACTAGCGGGGGGAAAGCAGTACTTC. Its translation: CASSSGLAGGKQYF.